This TCR beta chain is from a study of regulatory T cells in long-lasting Graves disease. Trimming cost V 4 bases and J 6 bases, with 18 bases left between them. The length of the CDR3 is 15 residues. Per germline, CDR1 MNHEY and CDR2 SMNVEV (reference sequence). The time point here: newly diagnosed GD, antithyroid drugs for less than 3 months. PBMC RNA was the source of the TCR library. American Thyroid Association guidelines defined Graves' disease diagnosis. Assembly of TCR beta libraries relied on iRepertoire HTBI primers together with Arm-PCR of CDR3 regions. TCRdb reprocessed the multiplex PCR reads via MiXCR and lists one record per CDR3 protein. This table has 300,000 to 450,000 distinct CDR3 sequences, about 14% appearing once. Study conclusions and caveats: Limited samples may have lowered accuracy. Persistent disease was associated with favored TRBV28 usage and with favored use of TRBJ1-2 and TRBJ2-5.

This clonotype was counted ten times or more. What it binds is not known. The material was peripheral blood mononuclear cells (PBMCs), obtained at new diagnosis, from a patient treated with antithyroid drugs. The sequence came from a female donor with Graves disease. V and J are TRBV27 and TRBJ1-2, with D possibly being TRBD1 (5 bases). CDR3 in amino acids: CASSSYQGGSNGYTF. CDR3 DNA: TGTGCCAGCAGTTCCTATCAGGGAGGGTCGAATGGCTACACCTTC.